This is a list of T cell receptor beta chains from one sample in a study of blood T cell repertoires in COVID-19. The data were produced by immunoSEQ multiplex PCR, yet TCRdb's version contains in-frame clones alone and is incomplete. The sample shows about 96,000 clones, approximately 90% of them seen only once. Sequences were obtained from peripheral blood. These TCRs come from a human donor with COVID-19, enrolled during active disease. The donor label of this sample is uncertain. Each CDR3 is given with its conserved first and last residue. A D gene is named only where the DNA matches it firmly. Not all rows give a size; the values are once, few, many and, for expanded clones, a class.

CDR3aa: CASRESGSNYEQYF; CDR3nt: TGTGCCAGCAGGGAAAGCGGGAGTAACTACGAGCAGTACTTC; d_gene: TRBD2; j_gene: TRBJ2-7; v_gene: TRBV28; abundance: NA; len: 14
CDR3aa: CASSQGQGTEAFF; CDR3nt: TGTGCCAGCAGTCAAGGACAGGGCACTGAAGCTTTCTTT; d_gene: TRBD1; j_gene: TRBJ1-1; v_gene: TRBV5-4; abundance: once; len: 13
CDR3aa: CASSPAGEGYEQYF; CDR3nt: TGTGCCAGCAGCCCCGCAGGGGAAGGTTACGAGCAGTACTTC; d_gene: NA; j_gene: TRBJ2-7; v_gene: TRBV11-2; abundance: NA; len: 14
CDR3aa: CASSSEYGYTF; CDR3nt: TGTGCCAGCAGCTCTGAGTATGGCTACACCTTC; d_gene: NA; j_gene: TRBJ1-2; v_gene: TRBV9; abundance: NA; len: 11
CDR3aa: CASSLWDREVTDTQYF; CDR3nt: TGTGCCAGCAGCCTGTGGGACAGGGAAGTCACAGATACGCAGTATTTT; d_gene: NA; j_gene: TRBJ2-3; v_gene: TRBV21-1; abundance: NA; len: 16
CDR3aa: CASSSGQGGEKLFF; CDR3nt: TGTGCCAGCAGTTCCGGACAGGGAGGTGAAAAACTGTTTTTT; d_gene: TRBD1; j_gene: TRBJ1-4; v_gene: TRBV6-5; abundance: NA; len: 14
CDR3aa: CASSHMGTGASYEQYF; CDR3nt: TGCGCCAGCAGCCACATGGGGACAGGGGCATCCTACGAGCAGTACTTC; d_gene: TRBD1; j_gene: TRBJ2-7; v_gene: TRBV4-1; abundance: few; len: 16
CDR3aa: CASTWTSGAQETQYF; CDR3nt: TGTGCCAGCACGTGGACTAGCGGAGCGCAAGAGACCCAGTACTTC; d_gene: TRBD2; j_gene: TRBJ2-5; v_gene: TRBV11-2; abundance: NA; len: 15
CDR3aa: CASSLAWGGDSRDSPLHF; CDR3nt: TGTGCCAGCAGCTTAGCGTGGGGAGGGGACTCTAGGGATTCACCCCTCCACTTT; d_gene: NA; j_gene: TRBJ1-6; v_gene: TRBV7-9; abundance: NA; len: 18
CDR3aa: CASSPVGGEAFF; CDR3nt: TGTGCCAGCAGCCCGGTTGGCGGTGAAGCTTTCTTT; d_gene: NA; j_gene: TRBJ1-1; v_gene: TRBV6-5; abundance: NA; len: 12
CDR3aa: CASAGTSGGSNEQFF; CDR3nt: TGTGCCAGCGCCGGGACTAGCGGGGGGTCCAATGAGCAGTTCTTC; d_gene: TRBD2; j_gene: TRBJ2-1; v_gene: TRBV6-4; abundance: few; len: 15
CDR3aa: CASSGPRGSEGEKLFF; CDR3nt: TGTGCCAGCAGCGGGCCGCGTGGGTCGGAGGGGGAAAAACTGTTTTTT; d_gene: NA; j_gene: TRBJ1-4; v_gene: TRBV5-4; abundance: NA; len: 16
CDR3aa: CASSQVGRGSNQPQHF; CDR3nt: TGTGCCAGCAGCCAAGTAGGTCGCGGGAGCAATCAGCCCCAGCATTTT; d_gene: NA; j_gene: TRBJ1-5; v_gene: TRBV4-2; abundance: NA; len: 16
CDR3aa: CASSLQGERGNTIYF; CDR3nt: TGTGCCAGCAGCTTACAAGGGGAACGTGGAAACACCATATATTTT; d_gene: NA; j_gene: TRBJ1-3; v_gene: TRBV11-2; abundance: NA; len: 15